The clone carrying this T cell receptor beta chain was seen ten or more times. Its target is unknown. The TCR beta library used iRepertoire HTBI primers with Arm-PCR amplification of CDR3. TCRdb itself ran the multiplex PCR reads through MiXCR, one entry per CDR3 protein. The table includes about 420,000 distinct CDR3 sequences, 23% detected once. The data were obtained in a study of regulatory T cells in long-lasting Graves disease. Across the whole study: More than 5 years of antithyroid drugs with positive TSH receptor antibodies defined persistent Graves' disease.

The germline gives CDR1 MDHEN, CDR2 SYDVKM. The length of the CDR3 is 14 residues. V lost 3 bases to trimming and J lost 4 bases, with 10 bases between them. Notes on the study in general: Segments TRBV28, TRBJ1-2 and TRBJ2-5 showed preferential usage in persistent disease. Persistent Graves' patients had lower TCR diversity than newly diagnosed ones.

Specified time point: persistent/refractory GD, antithyroid drugs over 5 years with positive TRAb. The TCR library was made from RNA that had been extracted from PBMCs in TRIzol. The origin of this receptor is a female donor with Graves disease. The chain couples TRBV28 to TRBJ1-3, with D maybe TRBD1 (6 bases). Sequencing was performed on peripheral blood mononuclear cells (PBMCs), taken when the disease was refractory, from a patient treated with antithyroid drugs. The CDR3 sequence is CASSLGATGNTIYF. The CDR3 DNA reads TGTGCCAGCAGTTTGGGGGCTACAGGAAACACCATATATTTT.